The rows below give T cell receptor beta chains drawn from one sample of a study. Each CDR3 protein is one row after TCRdb ran MiXCR on the reads. The sample includes roughly 3,800 distinct CDR3 sequences, more than 9% of them seen just once. The sample consisted of CD4+ T cells from synovial fluid. These receptors all stem from a human donor with rheumatoid arthritis. Both conserved end residues are trimmed from each CDR3. D genes are given only for firm matches. Size values are once, few and many counts, or a class for expanded clones, and some rows have none.

j_gene | abundance | v_gene | d_gene | CDR3aa
TRBJ2-1 | medium-sized | TRBV13 | - | ASSFFGGGWNEQF
TRBJ2-5 | medium-sized | TRBV7-2 | - | ASSSRNEETQY
TRBJ2-3 | many | TRBV18 | TRBD1 | ASSGTGTTDTQY
TRBJ2-2 | medium-sized | TRBV6-2/TRBV6-3 | TRBD2 | ASKGLVQKLF
TRBJ2-1 | medium-sized | TRBV12-3/TRBV12-4 | - | ASSLRRTEQF
TRBJ2-6 | - | TRBV4-2 | TRBD1 | ASSQDNWGGTGRTGANVLT
TRBJ2-7 | medium-sized | TRBV2 | TRBD1 | ASRRQGVYEQY
TRBJ1-5 | many | TRBV2 | TRBD1 | ASSARALRGSNQPQH
TRBJ2-7 | medium-sized | TRBV11-2 | TRBD1 | ASSISGTAYEQY
TRBJ2-5 | many | TRBV19 | - | ASSMGRSETQY
TRBJ2-7 | many | TRBV20-1 | - | SARKDSSYEQY
TRBJ2-1 | many | TRBV28 | - | ASSFGWREQF
TRBJ2-7 | - | TRBV7-2 | TRBD1 | ASSPTTGKSYEQY
TRBJ2-1 | medium-sized | TRBV7-2 | TRBD2 | ASSFGLAGGLDEQF